This T cell receptor (beta chain) emerged from a study of cytomegalovirus exposure and HLA in healthy donors. Regarding the study as a whole: Generally TCR sequences proved uncommon, though certain public TCRs appeared in numerous donors.

Vbeta (60) and Jbeta (13) primers were used in the PCR. Here immunoSEQ multiplex PCR was the method, and the copy in TCRdb shows in-frame clones only, minus some. The repertoire holds around 130,000 clones, with about three quarters as singletons. The V gene's germline CDR1 is SGHRS and CDR2 YFSETQ. The V segment lost 0 bases and the J segment 4 bases; nucleotides outside the gene matches: 3. This CDR3 region has 15 residues. As concerns this clone: Its target is not known.

The gene calls are TRBV5-1 and TRBJ1-4, with 7 positions matching TRBD1. Sequenced input: PBMCs. The origin of this receptor is a woman in her twenties or thirties in good health and CMV-seronegative. DNA of the CDR3: TGCGCCAGCAGCTTGGGGGACAGCCTTAATGAAAAACTGTTTTTT. Encoded protein: CASSLGDSLNEKLFF.